Listed below are T cell receptor beta chains from one sample, sequenced in a study of blood T cell repertoires in COVID-19. Assay used: immunoSEQ multiplex PCR; TCRdb lists only in-frame clones, some missing. The table has roughly 70,000 clones, around 88% seen once. What was sequenced was peripheral blood. All receptors come from an elderly woman with acute or convalescent COVID-19. The CDR3 runs from the conserved cysteine through the conserved F or W. A D gene is named only where the DNA matches it firmly. Size is stated for part of the rows, as once, few or many counts, or as a class when the clone is expanded.

d_call clone_size j_call v_call cdr3_nt cdr3_aa
. . TRBJ2-1 TRBV29-1 TGCAGCGTTGGTGGTACAGGATACAATGAGCAGTTCTTC CSVGGTGYNEQFF
. . TRBJ2-1 TRBV6-5 TGTGCCAGCAGAAAACAGGGAGGGTATGAGCAGTTCTTC CASRKQGGYEQFF
. . TRBJ1-1 TRBV2 TGTGCCAGCAGTGAGGTACCGGGACATCCATTAATGAACACTGAAGCTTTCTTT CASSEVPGHPLMNTEAFF
TRBD1 . TRBJ1-2 TRBV5-1 TGCGCCAGCAGCTTGGGACAGGGAGCCTATGGCTACACCTTC CASSLGQGAYGYTF
TRBD1 . TRBJ1-2 TRBV6-1 TGTGCCAGCAGCGAACCCGACAGGGCGGGCCGCTATGGCTACACCTTC CASSEPDRAGRYGYTF
. once TRBJ2-5 TRBV10-2 TGCGCCAGCAGTGGGTTAGCGGCAGAGACCCAGTACTTC CASSGLAAETQYF
TRBD2 . TRBJ2-7 TRBV27 TGTGCCAGCAGTTTTAGGACTAGCGGGGTACTCGAGCAGTACTTC CASSFRTSGVLEQYF
. . TRBJ2-2 TRBV5-5 TGTGCCAGCAGCTTGGGTGTGGGCCCCGGGGAGCTGTTTTTT CASSLGVGPGELFF
TRBD2 few TRBJ2-3 TRBV5-8 TGTGCCAGCAGCTTGGCCCGGCTAGCGGGAGCCGATACGCAGTATTTT CASSLARLAGADTQYF
TRBD2 . TRBJ2-1 TRBV19 TGTGCCAGTAGTATGCGCGGGGGTTACAATGAGCAGTTCTTC CASSMRGGYNEQFF
. many TRBJ1-1 TRBV6-5 TGTGCCAGCAGGTACTCGGGACTCCAGGGCACTGAAGCTTTCTTT CASRYSGLQGTEAFF
TRBD2 few TRBJ2-7 TRBV5-4 TGTGCCAGCAGCTTGGGGTACGGGACTAGGCCCGAGCAGTACTTC CASSLGYGTRPEQYF
. few TRBJ1-2 TRBV10-1 TGCGCCAGCAGCCAGGGGACGGGGTATGGCTACACCTTC CASSQGTGYGYTF
. . TRBJ2-5 TRBV7-8 TGTGCCAGCAGCCGTCCGGGAGTTGAGACCCAGTACTTC CASSRPGVETQYF
. . TRBJ1-2 TRBV28 TGTGCCAGCCAACCTGGACAGATATATGGCTACACCTTC CASQPGQIYGYTF
. . TRBJ2-2 TRBV5-1 TGCGCCAGCAGCTTTACAGGGATGACAAACCCCGGGGAGCTGTTTTTT CASSFTGMTNPGELFF
. . TRBJ2-3 TRBV5-1 TGCGCCAGCAGCTTGGTTAGGGGGGGAACCACAGATACGCAGTATTTT CASSLVRGGTTDTQYF
. . TRBJ2-7 TRBV21-1 TGTGCCAGCAGCAAAGTGTCCCTTTGGGAGGGCGTCTACGAGCAGTACTTC CASSKVSLWEGVYEQYF
TRBD2 . TRBJ2-5 TRBV27 TGTGCCAGCAGGGACCGAACTAGCGGGAGTGTGACCCAGTACTTC CASRDRTSGSVTQYF
. . TRBJ1-1 TRBV5-1 TGCGCCAGCAGCTCGACAGGACCCCTGGGCACTGAAGCTTTCTTT CASSSTGPLGTEAFF
TRBD1 . TRBJ1-1 TRBV29-1 TGCAGCGTTGTCAGGGGGCTGAACACTGAAGCTTTCTTT CSVVRGLNTEAFF
TRBD1 . TRBJ1-4 TRBV4-1 TGCGCCAGCAGCCAAACAGGGGGGGGCAATGAAAAACTGTTTTTT CASSQTGGGNEKLFF
. . TRBJ1-1 TRBV20-1 TGCAGTGCTAGGTTAGTGACTGAAGCTTTCTTT CSARLVTEAFF
. few TRBJ1-3 TRBV4-1 TGCGCCAGCAGCCAAAACGACTGGGCTGGAAACACCATATATTTT CASSQNDWAGNTIYF
. many TRBJ2-5 TRBV7-9 TGTGCCAGCAGCTTAGATGTTTCTGGGCAGACCCAGTACTTC CASSLDVSGQTQYF
TRBD2 . TRBJ2-1 TRBV30 TGTGCCTGGGGGACTAGCGGGACCTGGGGTGAGCAGTTCTTC CAWGTSGTWGEQFF
TRBD1 . TRBJ1-2 TRBV19 TGTGCCAGTAGTCAGCCGGGACAGGGGGTCTATGGCTACACCTTC CASSQPGQGVYGYTF
. . TRBJ2-7 TRBV12-5 TGTGCTAGTGGTTTGGTTGTATCTCCCGGACAGTCTCCGCACTACGAGCAGTACTTC CASGLVVSPGQSPHYEQYF
. . TRBJ1-3 TRBV6-5 TGTGCCACCAAACAGCTCTCTGGAAACACCATATATTTT CATKQLSGNTIYF
. . TRBJ1-1 TRBV28 TGTGCCAGCAGGGAGAGGGCCAGTGAAGCTTTCTTT CASRERASEAFF
. . TRBJ1-6 TRBV3-1/TRBV3-2 TGTGCCAGCAGCCAACAGGCCCCAGGGAATTCACCCCTCCACTTT CASSQQAPGNSPLHF